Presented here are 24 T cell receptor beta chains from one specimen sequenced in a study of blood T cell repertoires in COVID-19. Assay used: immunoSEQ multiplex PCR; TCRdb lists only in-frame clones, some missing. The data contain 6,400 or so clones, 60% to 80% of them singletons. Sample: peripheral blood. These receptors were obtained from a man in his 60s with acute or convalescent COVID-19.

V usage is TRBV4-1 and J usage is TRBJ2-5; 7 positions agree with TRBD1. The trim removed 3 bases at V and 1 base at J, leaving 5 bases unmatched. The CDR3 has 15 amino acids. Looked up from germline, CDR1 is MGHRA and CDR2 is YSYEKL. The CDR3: CASSQRQGSQETQYF. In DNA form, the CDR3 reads TGCGCCAGCAGCCAGAGACAGGGTAGCCAAGAGACCCAGTACTTC.

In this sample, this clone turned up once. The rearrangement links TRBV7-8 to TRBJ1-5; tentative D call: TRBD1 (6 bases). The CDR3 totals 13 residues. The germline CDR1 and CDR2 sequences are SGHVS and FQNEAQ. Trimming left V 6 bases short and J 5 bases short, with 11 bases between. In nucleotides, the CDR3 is TGTGCCAGCAGGGGGACAAACCATCAGCCCCAGCATTTT. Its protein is CASRGTNHQPQHF. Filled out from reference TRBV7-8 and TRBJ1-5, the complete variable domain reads GAGVSQSPRYKVAKRGQDVALRCDPISGHVSLFWYQQALGQGPEFLTYFQNEAQLDKSGLPSDRFFAERPEGSVSTLKIQRTQQEDSAVYLCASRGTNHQPQHFGDGTRLSIL.

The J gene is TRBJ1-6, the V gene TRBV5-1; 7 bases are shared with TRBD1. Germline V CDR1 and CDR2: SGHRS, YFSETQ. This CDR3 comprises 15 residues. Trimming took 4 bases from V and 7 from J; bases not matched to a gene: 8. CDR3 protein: CASSATGFRNSPLHF. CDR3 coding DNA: TGCGCCAGCAGCGCGACAGGGTTCAGGAATTCACCCCTCCACTTT.

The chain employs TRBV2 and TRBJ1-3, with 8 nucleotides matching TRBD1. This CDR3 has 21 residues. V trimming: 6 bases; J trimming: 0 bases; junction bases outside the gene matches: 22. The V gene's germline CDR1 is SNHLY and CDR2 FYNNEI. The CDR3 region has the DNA TGTGCCAGCAGCGAATCCCCGTTTTGGACAGGGCTAACTTCCTCTGGAAACACCATATATTTT. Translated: CASSESPFWTGLTSSGNTIYF.

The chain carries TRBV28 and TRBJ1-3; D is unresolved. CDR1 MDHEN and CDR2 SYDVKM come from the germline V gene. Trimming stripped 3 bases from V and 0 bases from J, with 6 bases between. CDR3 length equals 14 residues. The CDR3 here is CASSFLASGNTIYF. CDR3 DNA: TGTGCCAGCAGTTTCCTGGCCTCTGGAAACACCATATATTTT.

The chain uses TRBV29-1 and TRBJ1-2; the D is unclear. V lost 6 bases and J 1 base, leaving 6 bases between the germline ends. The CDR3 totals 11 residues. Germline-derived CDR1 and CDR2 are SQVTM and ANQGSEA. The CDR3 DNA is TGCAGCGTCGAGCTTAACTATGGCTACACCTTC. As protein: CSVELNYGYTF. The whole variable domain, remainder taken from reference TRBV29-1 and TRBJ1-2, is SAVISQKPSRDICQRGTSLTIQCQVDSQVTMMFWYRQQPGQSLTLIATANQGSEATYESGFVIDKFPISRPNLTFSTLTVSNMSPEDSSIYLCSVELNYGYTFGSGTRLTVV.

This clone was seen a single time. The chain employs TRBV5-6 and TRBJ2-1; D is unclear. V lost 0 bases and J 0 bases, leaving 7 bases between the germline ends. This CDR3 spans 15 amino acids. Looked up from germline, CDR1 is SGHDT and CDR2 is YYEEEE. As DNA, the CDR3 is TGTGCCAGCAGCTTGGTGTGGAGCTCCTACAATGAGCAGTTCTTC. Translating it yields CASSLVWSSYNEQFF.

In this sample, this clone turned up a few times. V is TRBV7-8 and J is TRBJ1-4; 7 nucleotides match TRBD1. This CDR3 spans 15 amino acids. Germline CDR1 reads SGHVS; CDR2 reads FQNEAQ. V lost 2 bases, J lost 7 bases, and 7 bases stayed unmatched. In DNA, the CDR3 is TGTGCCAGCAGCTTATGGACAGGTCGGATTGAAAAACTGTTTTTT. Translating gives CASSLWTGRIEKLFF.

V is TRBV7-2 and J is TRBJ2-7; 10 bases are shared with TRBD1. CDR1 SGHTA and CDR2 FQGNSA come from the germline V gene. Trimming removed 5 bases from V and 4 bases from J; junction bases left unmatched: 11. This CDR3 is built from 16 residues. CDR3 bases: TGTGCCAGCAGCCCGGGAGGGGGACAGGGGCGTTACGAGCAGTACTTC. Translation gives CASSPGGGQGRYEQYF.

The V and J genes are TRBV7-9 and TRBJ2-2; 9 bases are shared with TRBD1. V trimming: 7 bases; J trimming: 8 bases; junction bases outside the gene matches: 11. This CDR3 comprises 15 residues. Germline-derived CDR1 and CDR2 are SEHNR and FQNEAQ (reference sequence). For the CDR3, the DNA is TGTGCCAGCACCGGGGACAGGGTTCGTCCAGGGGAGCTGTTTTTT. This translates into CASTGDRVRPGELFF. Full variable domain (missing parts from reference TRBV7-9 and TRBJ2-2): DTGVSQNPRHKITKRGQNVTFRCDPISEHNRLYWYRQTLGQGPEFLTYFQNEAQLEKSRLLSDRFSAERPKGSFSTLEIQRTEQGDSAMYLCASTGDRVRPGELFFGEGSRLTVL.

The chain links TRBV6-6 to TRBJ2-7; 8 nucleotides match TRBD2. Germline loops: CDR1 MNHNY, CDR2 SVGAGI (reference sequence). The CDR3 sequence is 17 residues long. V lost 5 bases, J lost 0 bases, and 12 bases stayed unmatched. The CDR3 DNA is TGTGCCAGCAGTAGATATTCGGCGGGGGGCTTCTCCTACGAGCAGTACTTC. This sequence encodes CASSRYSAGGFSYEQYF.

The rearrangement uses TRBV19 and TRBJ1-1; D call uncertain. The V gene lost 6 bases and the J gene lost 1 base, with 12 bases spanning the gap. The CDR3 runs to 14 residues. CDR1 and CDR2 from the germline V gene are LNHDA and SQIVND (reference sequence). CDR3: CASRRERGNTEAFF. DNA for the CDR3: TGTGCCAGTAGGCGGGAGCGAGGGAACACTGAAGCTTTCTTT.

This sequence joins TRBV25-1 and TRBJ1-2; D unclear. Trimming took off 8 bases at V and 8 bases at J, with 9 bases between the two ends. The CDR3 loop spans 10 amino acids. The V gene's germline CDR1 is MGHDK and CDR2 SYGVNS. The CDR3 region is CASGESGYTF. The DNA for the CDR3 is TGTGCCAGCGGAGAGAGCGGCTACACCTTC.

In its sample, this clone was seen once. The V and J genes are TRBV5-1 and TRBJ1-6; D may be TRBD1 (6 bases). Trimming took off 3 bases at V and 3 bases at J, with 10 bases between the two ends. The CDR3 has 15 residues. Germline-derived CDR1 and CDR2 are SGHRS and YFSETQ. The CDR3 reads CASSWTDLYNSPLHF. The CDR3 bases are TGCGCCAGCAGCTGGACAGATCTCTATAATTCACCCCTCCACTTT. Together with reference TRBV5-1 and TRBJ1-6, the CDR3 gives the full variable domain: KAGVTQTPRYLIKTRGQQVTLSCSPISGHRSVSWYQQTPGQGLQFLFEYFSETQRNKGNFPGRFSGRQFSNSRSEMNVSTLELGDSALYLCASSWTDLYNSPLHFGNGTRLTVT.

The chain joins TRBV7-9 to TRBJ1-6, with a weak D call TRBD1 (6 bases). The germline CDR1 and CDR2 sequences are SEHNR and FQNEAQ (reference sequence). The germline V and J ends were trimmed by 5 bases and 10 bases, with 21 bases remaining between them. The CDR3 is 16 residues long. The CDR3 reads CASSTSGRGMGSPLHF. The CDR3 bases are TGTGCCAGCAGCACAAGCGGGAGGGGGATGGGATCACCCCTCCACTTT.

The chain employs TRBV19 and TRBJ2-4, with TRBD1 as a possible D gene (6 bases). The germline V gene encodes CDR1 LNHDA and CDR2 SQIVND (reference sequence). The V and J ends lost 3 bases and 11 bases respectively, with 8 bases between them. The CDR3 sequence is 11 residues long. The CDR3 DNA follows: TGTGCCAGTAGTATCAGGGGCCTTCAGTACTTC. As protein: CASSIRGLQYF.

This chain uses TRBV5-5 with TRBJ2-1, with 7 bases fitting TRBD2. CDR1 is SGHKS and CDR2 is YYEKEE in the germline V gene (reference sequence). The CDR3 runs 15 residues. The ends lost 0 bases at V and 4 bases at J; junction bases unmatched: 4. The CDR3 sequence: CASSLGLADYNEQFF. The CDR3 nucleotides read TGTGCCAGCAGCTTGGGTCTAGCGGATTACAATGAGCAGTTCTTC.

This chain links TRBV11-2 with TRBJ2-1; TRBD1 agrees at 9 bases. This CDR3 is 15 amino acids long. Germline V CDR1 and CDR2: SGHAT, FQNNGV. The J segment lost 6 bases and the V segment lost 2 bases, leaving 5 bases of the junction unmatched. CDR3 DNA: TGTGCCAGCAGCTTACGACAGGGGGGGACCAATGAGCAGTTCTTC. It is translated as CASSLRQGGTNEQFF.

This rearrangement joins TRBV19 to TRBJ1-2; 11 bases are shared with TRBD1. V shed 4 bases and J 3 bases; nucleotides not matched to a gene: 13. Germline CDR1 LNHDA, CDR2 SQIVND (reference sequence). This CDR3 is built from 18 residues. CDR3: CASSTTPYSGQGDYGYTF. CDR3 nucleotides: TGTGCCAGTAGTACCACCCCCTACTCGGGACAGGGGGACTATGGCTACACCTTC.

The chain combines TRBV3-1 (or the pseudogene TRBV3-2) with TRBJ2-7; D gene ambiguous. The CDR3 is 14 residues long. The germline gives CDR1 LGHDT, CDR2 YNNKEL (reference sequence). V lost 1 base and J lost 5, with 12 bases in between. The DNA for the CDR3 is TGTGCCAGCAGCCAAGCTACCCATACGGACGAGCAGTACTTC. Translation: CASSQATHTDEQYF.

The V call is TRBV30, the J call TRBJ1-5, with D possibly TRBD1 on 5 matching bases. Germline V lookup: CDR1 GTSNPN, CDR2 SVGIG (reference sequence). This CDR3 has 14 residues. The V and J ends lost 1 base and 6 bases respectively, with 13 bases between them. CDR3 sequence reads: CAWSDKGWAQPQHF. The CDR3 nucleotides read TGTGCCTGGAGTGACAAGGGGTGGGCTCAGCCCCAGCATTTT.

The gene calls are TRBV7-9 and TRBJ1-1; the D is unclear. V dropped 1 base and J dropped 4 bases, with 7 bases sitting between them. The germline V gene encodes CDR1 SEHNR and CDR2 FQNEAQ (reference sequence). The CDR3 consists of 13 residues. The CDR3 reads CASSLVGPTEAFF. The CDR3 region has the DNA TGTGCCAGCAGCTTAGTTGGCCCCACTGAAGCTTTCTTT.

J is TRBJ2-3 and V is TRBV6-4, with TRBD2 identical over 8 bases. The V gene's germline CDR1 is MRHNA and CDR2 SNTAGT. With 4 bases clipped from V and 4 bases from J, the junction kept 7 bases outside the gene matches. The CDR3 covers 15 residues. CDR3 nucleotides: TGTGCCAGCAGTGGGGGGACTAGTGGTGCAGATACGCAGTATTTT. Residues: CASSGGTSGADTQYF.

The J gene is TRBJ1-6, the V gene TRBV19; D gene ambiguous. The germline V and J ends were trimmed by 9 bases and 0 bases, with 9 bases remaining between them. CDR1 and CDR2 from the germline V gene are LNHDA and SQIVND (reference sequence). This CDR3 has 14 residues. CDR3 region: CASRDNSYNSPLHF. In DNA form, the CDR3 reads TGTGCCAGCAGAGACAACTCCTATAATTCACCCCTCCACTTT.